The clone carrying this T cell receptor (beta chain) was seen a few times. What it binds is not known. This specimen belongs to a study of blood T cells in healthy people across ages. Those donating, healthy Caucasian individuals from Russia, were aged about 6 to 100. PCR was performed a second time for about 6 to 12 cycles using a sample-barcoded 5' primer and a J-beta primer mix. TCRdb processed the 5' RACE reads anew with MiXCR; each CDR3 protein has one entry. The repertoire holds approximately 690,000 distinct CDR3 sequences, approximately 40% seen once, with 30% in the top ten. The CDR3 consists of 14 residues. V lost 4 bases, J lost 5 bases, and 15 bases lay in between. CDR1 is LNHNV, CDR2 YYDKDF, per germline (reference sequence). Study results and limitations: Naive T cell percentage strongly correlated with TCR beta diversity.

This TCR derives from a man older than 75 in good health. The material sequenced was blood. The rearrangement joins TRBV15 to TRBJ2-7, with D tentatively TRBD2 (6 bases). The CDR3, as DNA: TGTGCCACCAGCATATACGGGAGTAGGAACGAGCAGTACTTC. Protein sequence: CATSIYGSRNEQYF.